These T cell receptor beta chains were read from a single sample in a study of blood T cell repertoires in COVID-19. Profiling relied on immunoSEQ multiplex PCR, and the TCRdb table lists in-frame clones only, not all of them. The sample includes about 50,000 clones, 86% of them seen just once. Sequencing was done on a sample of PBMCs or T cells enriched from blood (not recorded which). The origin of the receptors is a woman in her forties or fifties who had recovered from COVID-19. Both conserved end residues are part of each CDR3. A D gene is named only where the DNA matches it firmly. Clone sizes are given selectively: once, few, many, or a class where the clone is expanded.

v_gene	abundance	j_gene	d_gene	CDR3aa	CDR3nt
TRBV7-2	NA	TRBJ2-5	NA	CASSFLGRGETQYF	TGTGCCAGCAGCTTCCTCGGGAGAGGCGAGACCCAGTACTTC
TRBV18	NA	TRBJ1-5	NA	CASSPSGRSINQPQHF	TGTGCCAGCTCTCCCAGCGGGCGCTCTATTAATCAGCCCCAGCATTTT
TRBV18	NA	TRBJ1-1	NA	CASSPSAGSTEAFF	TGTGCCAGCTCACCATCGGCGGGGAGCACTGAAGCTTTCTTT
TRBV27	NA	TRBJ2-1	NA	CASSFRGYNEQFF	TGTGCCAGCAGTTTTCGGGGCTACAATGAGCAGTTCTTC
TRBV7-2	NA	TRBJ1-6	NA	CASSLQRQAGNSPLHF	TGTGCCAGCAGCTTACAAAGACAGGCCGGAAATTCACCCCTCCACTTT
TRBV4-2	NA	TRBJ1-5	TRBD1	CASSQNPGQTTQPQHF	TGTGCCAGCAGCCAGAACCCGGGACAGACGACTCAGCCCCAGCATTTT
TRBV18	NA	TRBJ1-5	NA	CASSPGPLDQPQHF	TGTGCCAGCTCACCCGGTCCTCTAGATCAGCCCCAGCATTTT
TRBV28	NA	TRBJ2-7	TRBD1	CASSTPGTGMGEQYF	TGTGCCAGCAGTACCCCCGGGACAGGGATGGGCGAGCAATACTTC
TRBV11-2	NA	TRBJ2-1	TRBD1	CASSNTGGAYNEQFF	TGTGCCAGCAGCAACACAGGGGGTGCCTACAATGAGCAGTTCTTC
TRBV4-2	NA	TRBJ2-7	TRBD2	CASSQVTSGRNSYEQYF	TGTGCCAGCAGCCAAGTGACTAGCGGGAGAAACTCCTACGAGCAGTACTTC
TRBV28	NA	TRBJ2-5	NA	CASSLRSGGQETQYF	TGTGCCAGCAGTTTACGTTCCGGGGGTCAAGAGACCCAGTACTTC
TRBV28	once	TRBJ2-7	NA	CASSRRRGVVYEQYF	TGTGCCAGCAGTCGCCGCCGCGGGGTGGTATACGAGCAGTACTTC
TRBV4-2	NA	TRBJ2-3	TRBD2	CASSQVAGFSTDTQYF	TGTGCCAGCAGCCAAGTAGCGGGGTTTAGCACAGATACGCAGTATTTT
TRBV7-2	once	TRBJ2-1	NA	CASSLAQDSSYNEQFF	TGTGCCAGCAGCTTAGCCCAGGACTCCTCCTACAATGAGCAGTTCTTC
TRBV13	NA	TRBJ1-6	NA	CASSLGSVNSPLHF	TGTGCCAGCAGCTTAGGATCAGTTAATTCACCCCTCCACTTT
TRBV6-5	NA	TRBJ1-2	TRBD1	CASRRDRPNYGYTF	TGTGCCAGCAGAAGGGACAGGCCTAACTATGGCTACACCTTC
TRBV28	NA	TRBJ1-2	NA	CASSPTHPSRVWGGYTF	TGTGCCAGCAGTCCAACCCATCCGTCCAGGGTCTGGGGTGGCTACACCTTC
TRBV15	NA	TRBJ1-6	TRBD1	CATSRGMSQGLNSPLHF	TGTGCCACCAGCAGGGGGATGTCACAGGGGCTAAATTCACCCCTCCACTTT
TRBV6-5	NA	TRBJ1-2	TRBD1	CASHDRVGYTF	TGTGCCAGCCATGACAGGGTCGGCTACACCTTC
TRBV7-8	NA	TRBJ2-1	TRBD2	CASSLALAGRKKLRNNEQFF	TGTGCCAGCAGCTTAGCACTAGCGGGCCGAAAGAAACTCAGGAACAATGAGCAGTTCTTC
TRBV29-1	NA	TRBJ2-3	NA	CSVGATSFPDTQYF	TGCAGCGTGGGGGCTACCTCTTTTCCAGATACGCAGTATTTT
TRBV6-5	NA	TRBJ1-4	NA	CASSYPGTTNEKLFF	TGTGCCAGCAGTTACCCGGGTACAACTAATGAAAAACTGTTTTTT
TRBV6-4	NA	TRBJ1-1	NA	CASSRNLNTEAFF	TGTGCCAGCAGTCGCAACTTGAACACTGAAGCTTTCTTT
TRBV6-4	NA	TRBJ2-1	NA	CASSREPYNEQFF	TGTGCCAGCAGTCGAGAGCCCTACAATGAGCAGTTCTTC
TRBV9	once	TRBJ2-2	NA	CASSPDSQNTGELFF	TGTGCCAGCAGCCCCGACAGTCAAAACACCGGGGAGCTGTTTTTT
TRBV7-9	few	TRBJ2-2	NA	CASSGRLVGTGELFF	TGTGCCAGCAGCGGAAGACTAGTAGGCACCGGGGAGCTGTTTTTT
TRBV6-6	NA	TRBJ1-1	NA	CASTKRRGEAFF	TGTGCCAGCACCAAAAGGCGGGGGGAAGCTTTCTTT
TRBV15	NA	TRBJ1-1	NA	CATSITRENTEAFF	TGTGCCACCAGCATTACCCGGGAGAACACTGAAGCTTTCTTT